These 22 T cell receptor beta chains were sequenced from one sample in a study of glioma-infiltrating T cells after dendritic cell vaccination. Profiling relied on immunoSEQ multiplex PCR, and the TCRdb table lists in-frame clones only, not all of them. The repertoire consists of 80,000 to 100,000 clones, with 65% to 85% occurring once and the leading ten covering about 5%. The time point was: after dendritic cell vaccination, including at tumor progression/relapse. The sample was blood, taken after dendritic cell vaccination. All receptors come from a human donor with glioblastoma.

The V and J genes are TRBV6-4 and TRBJ2-2; D not resolved. V lost 4 bases and J lost 5, with 14 bases in between. The CDR3 length is 15 residues. Per germline, CDR1 MRHNA and CDR2 SNTAGT. This CDR3 is CASSALPLATGELFF. The CDR3 nucleotides are TGTGCCAGCAGTGCCCTACCCCTCGCGACCGGGGAGCTGTTTTTT.

This chain joins TRBV19 and TRBJ1-1, with TRBD1 matching over 7 bases. Germline loops: CDR1 LNHDA, CDR2 SQIVND (reference sequence). CDR3 length: 15 amino acids. Trimming removed 7 bases from V and 4 bases from J; junction bases left unmatched: 12. CDR3 bases: TGTGCCAGTATAGACAGGGAGAAGTGGAGCACTGAAGCTTTCTTT. It codes for CASIDREKWSTEAFF.

The chain uses TRBV9 and TRBJ1-5; possible D gene TRBD1, 6 bases. This CDR3 region has 16 residues. Per the germline V gene, CDR1 is SGDLS and CDR2 is YYNGEE. V was cut by 4 bases and J by 5 bases, with 19 bases left in between. CDR3 region: CASSTRTGLRYQPQHF. CDR3 nucleotide sequence: TGTGCCAGCAGCACCCGCACAGGGTTGAGGTATCAGCCCCAGCATTTT.

The chain recombines TRBV6-4 with TRBJ1-2; possible D gene TRBD1, 6 bases. Between the trimmed V and J ends, which lost 4 bases and 3 bases, there was a span of 27 bases. The germline V gene has CDR1 MRHNA and CDR2 SNTAGT. This CDR3 is built from 19 residues. The CDR3 sequence: CASSAPPRQARLWYYGYTF. DNA of the CDR3: TGTGCCAGCAGTGCCCCGCCTCGACAGGCACGATTGTGGTACTATGGCTACACCTTC.

This chain connects TRBV5-8 to TRBJ1-2; 9 bases are a match to TRBD1. CDR3 length equals 14 residues. Germline assignment: CDR1 SGHTS and CDR2 YDEGEE. The V segment lost 2 bases and the J segment 6 bases; nucleotides outside the gene matches: 5. The CDR3 loop is CASSLGTGIHGYTF. CDR3 nucleotide sequence: TGTGCCAGCAGCTTAGGGACAGGGATACATGGCTACACCTTC.

The chain employs TRBV5-6 and TRBJ2-3; D gene unclear. The V end was cut by 1 base, the J end by 0 bases, with 9 bases between. Germline V gene lookup returns CDR1 SGHDT and CDR2 YYEEEE. There are 15 residues in the CDR3. The CDR3 DNA reads TGTGCCAGCAGCTTGCGCCCTAGAAGCACAGATACGCAGTATTTT. As protein: CASSLRPRSTDTQYF.

This clone was seen just once. The chain uses TRBV30 and TRBJ2-5; 12 bases fit TRBD2. V shed 5 bases, J shed 2 bases, and the junction held 6 bases outside the gene matches. The CDR3 sequence is 15 residues long. Germline V CDR1 and CDR2: GTSNPN, SVGIG (reference sequence). The CDR3 DNA is TGTGCCTGGTCTACGGGACTAGCGGGTCAAGAGACCCAGTACTTC. It codes for CAWSTGLAGQETQYF.

The gene calls are TRBV9 and TRBJ2-7; unclear D gene. The CDR3 is made up of 14 amino acids. Germline V CDR1 and CDR2: SGDLS, YYNGEE. Trimming removed 0 bases at V and 0 bases at J, with 7 bases between. CDR3 sequence (DNA): TGTGCCAGCAGCGTAGGTGTCCTCTCCTACGAGCAGTACTTC. Translating gives CASSVGVLSYEQYF.

Note on this clone: The same CDR3 arises from other DNA sequences in this sample as well. The chain employs TRBV6-6 and TRBJ2-6; no definite D call. The V gene lost 3 bases and the J gene lost 0 bases, with 9 bases spanning the gap. Looked up from germline, CDR1 is MNHNY and CDR2 is SVGAGI (reference sequence). This CDR3 is built from 16 residues. In DNA, the CDR3 is TGTGCCAGCAGTTATGGAGTCCTCTCTGGGGCCAACGTCCTGACTTTC. It translates to CASSYGVLSGANVLTF.

The chain is built from TRBV6-1 and TRBJ2-2; 7 nucleotides match TRBD2. CDR3 size: 15 residues. J gave up 5 bases and V 4 bases, and 7 bases lay outside the gene matches. Germline V lookup: CDR1 MNHNS, CDR2 SASEGT. The CDR3 nucleotides are TGTGCCAGCAGTGCTCTAGCGGCGGGTACCGGGGAGCTGTTTTTT. Protein product: CASSALAAGTGELFF.

This clone was recorded once. The chain combines TRBV6-1 with TRBJ1-4; the match to TRBD1 covers 7 bases. V gave up 5 bases and J gave up 5 bases; unmatched junction bases: 8. CDR1 is MNHNS and CDR2 is SASEGT in the germline V gene. The CDR3 consists of 15 residues. CDR3 sequence reads: CASSSQGGRNEKLFF. Here the CDR3 DNA reads TGTGCCAGCAGTTCCCAGGGGGGCAGGAATGAAAAACTGTTTTTT.

This clone showed up just a few times. The chain couples TRBV2 to TRBJ1-1, with D possibly being TRBD1 (5 bases). V was clipped by 0 bases and J by 1 base, with 6 bases between them. CDR3 length equals 14 residues. The germline CDR1 and CDR2 sequences are SNHLY and FYNNEI. CDR3 loop: CASSEATGNTEAFF. CDR3 DNA: TGTGCCAGCAGTGAAGCTACAGGGAACACTGAAGCTTTCTTT.

The chain is built from TRBV5-1 and TRBJ2-3, with unresolved D. The CDR3 is made up of 14 amino acids. CDR1 and CDR2 from the germline V gene are SGHRS and YFSETQ. V dropped 4 bases and J dropped 0 bases, with 9 bases sitting between them. The CDR3 protein is CASSLLSSTDTQYF. The DNA for the CDR3 is TGCGCCAGCAGCCTTTTATCTAGCACAGATACGCAGTATTTT.

On this clone: One junction end disagrees with the germline gene, perhaps due to a read error. V and J are TRBV7-7 and TRBJ2-5; a possible D gene is TRBD1 (5 bases). The CDR3 is 13 residues long. Germline CDR1 and CDR2: SSHAT and FNYEAQ (reference sequence). The CDR3 DNA sequence: TGTGCTAGCAGCCTCAGGGAACAAGAGACCCAGTACTTC. It is translated as CASSLREQETQYF.

Turning to this clone: One junction end does not reproduce the germline sequence, and a read error may be involved. At the DNA level, this CDR3 is encoded by other sequences in the same sample as well. V usage is TRBV11-3 and J usage is TRBJ1-1, with a possible D match to TRBD1 (5 bases). The length of the CDR3 is 14 residues. Per germline, CDR1 SGHNT and CDR2 YENEEA. CDR3 amino acids: CASSPGTDDTEAFF. The CDR3 DNA follows: TGTGCCAGCAGCCCCGGGACTGACGACACCGAAGCTTTCTTT.

The chain has TRBV30 and TRBJ1-1; D gene unclear. Trimming cost V 0 bases and J 1 base, with 12 bases left between them. Germline values: CDR1 GTSNPN, CDR2 SVGIG (reference sequence). The CDR3 contains 15 residues. In DNA, the CDR3 is TGTGCCTGGAGTGTAGGTAGACTTACGAACACTGAAGCTTTCTTT. It specifies CAWSVGRLTNTEAFF.

This chain links TRBV4-1 with TRBJ2-5, with 8 bases lining up with TRBD1. This CDR3 is 14 amino acids long. The junction had 12 bases not matched to a gene; V was cut back by 8 bases and J by 7 bases. Germline V gene sequence: CDR1 MGHRA, CDR2 YSYEKL. CDR3 bases: TGCGCCAGCGGGGCAGGGGGCGGTCTGGGGACCCAGTACTTC. Amino acids: CASGAGGGLGTQYF.

V is TRBV5-1 and J is TRBJ1-5, with D perhaps matching TRBD1 (6 bases). The CDR3 is made up of 14 amino acids. V lost 3 bases and J 7 bases, leaving 14 bases between the germline ends. Germline V gives CDR1 SGHRS, CDR2 YFSETQ. CDR3: CASSSGQPGQPQHF. Here the CDR3 DNA reads TGCGCCAGCAGCTCGGGACAACCTGGCCAGCCCCAGCATTTT.

This chain links TRBV2 with TRBJ1-2; tentative D call: TRBD1 (6 bases). The germline gives CDR1 SNHLY, CDR2 FYNNEI. Trimming stripped 5 bases from V and 2 bases from J, with 12 bases between. The CDR3 covers 14 residues. CDR3 protein: CASSRETGNYGYTF. In nucleotides, the CDR3 is TGTGCCAGCAGTCGAGAAACAGGGAACTATGGCTACACCTTC. Complete variable domain (other parts from reference TRBV2 and TRBJ1-2): EPEVTQTPSHQVTQMGQEVILRCVPISNHLYFYWYRQILGQKVEFLVSFYNNEISEKSEIFDDQFSVERPDGSNFTLKIRSTKLEDSAMYFCASSRETGNYGYTFGSGTRLTVV.

This chain uses TRBV5-6 with TRBJ1-2; D is ambiguous. With 6 bases removed from V and 3 bases from J, the gap between germline ends came to 18 bases. The CDR3 sequence is 15 residues long. The V gene's germline CDR1 is SGHDT and CDR2 YYEEEE. CDR3 region: CASITPSLIDYGYTF. In DNA form, the CDR3 reads TGTGCCAGCATAACCCCTTCTCTGATAGACTATGGCTACACCTTC. Combining the CDR3 with reference TRBV5-6 and TRBJ1-2 gives the whole variable domain DAGVTQSPTHLIKTRGQQVTLRCSPKSGHDTVSWYQQALGQGPQFIFQYYEEEERQRGNFPDRFSGHQFPNYSSELNVNALLLGDSALYLCASITPSLIDYGYTFGSGTRLTVV.

This clone has more than one count but fewer than ten. The chain couples TRBV2 to TRBJ1-1; 8 bases align to TRBD1. Losses at the gene ends were 7 bases for V and 5 bases for J; bases not matched to a gene: 6. The CDR3 loop spans 13 amino acids. CDR1 is SNHLY and CDR2 is FYNNEI in the germline V gene. The CDR3 coding sequence is TGTGCCAGCACCCAGGGGGCGCGGACTGAAGCTTTCTTT. Translated: CASTQGARTEAFF.

This clone was counted between two and nine times. The identical CDR3 is also encoded by other nucleotide sequences in the sample. The V call is TRBV6-1, the J call TRBJ2-7; tentatively, D is TRBD1 (5 bases). Per the germline V gene, CDR1 is MNHNS and CDR2 is SASEGT. V lost 8 bases and J 4 bases, leaving 12 bases between the germline ends. The CDR3 sequence is 12 residues long. The DNA for the CDR3 is TGTGCCAGCTCCGCGCAGGGTTACGAGCAGTACTTC. Translation: CASSAQGYEQYF.